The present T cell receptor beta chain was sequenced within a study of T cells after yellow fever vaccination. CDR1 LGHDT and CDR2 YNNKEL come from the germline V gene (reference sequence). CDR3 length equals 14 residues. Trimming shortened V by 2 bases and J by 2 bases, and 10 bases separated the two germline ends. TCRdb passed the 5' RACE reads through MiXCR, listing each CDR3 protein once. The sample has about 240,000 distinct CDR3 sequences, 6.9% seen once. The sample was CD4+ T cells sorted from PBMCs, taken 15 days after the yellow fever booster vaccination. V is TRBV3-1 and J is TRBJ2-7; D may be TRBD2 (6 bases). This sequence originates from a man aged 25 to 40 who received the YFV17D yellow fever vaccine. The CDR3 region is CASSQTGTAYEQYF. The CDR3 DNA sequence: TGTGCCAGCAGCCAAACGGGGACTGCCTACGAGCAGTACTTC.